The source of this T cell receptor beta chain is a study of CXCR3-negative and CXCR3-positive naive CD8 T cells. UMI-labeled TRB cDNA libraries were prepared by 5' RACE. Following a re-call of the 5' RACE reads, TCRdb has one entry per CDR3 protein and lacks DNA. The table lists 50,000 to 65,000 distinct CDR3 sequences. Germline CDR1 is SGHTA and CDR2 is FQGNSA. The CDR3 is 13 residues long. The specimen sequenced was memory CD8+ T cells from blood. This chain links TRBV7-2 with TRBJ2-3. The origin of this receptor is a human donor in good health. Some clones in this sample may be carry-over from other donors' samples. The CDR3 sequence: CASSLGTADTQYF. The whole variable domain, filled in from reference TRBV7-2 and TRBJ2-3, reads GAGVSQSPSNKVTEKGKDVELRCDPISGHTALYWYRQSLGQGLEFLIYFQGNSAPDKSGLPSDRFSAERTGGSVSTLTIQRTQQEDSAVYLCASSLGTADTQYFGPGTRLTVL.